This T cell receptor (beta chain) was sequenced during a study of T cells in Graves' hyperthyroidism and ophthalmopathy. Overall study: Peripheral blood was acquired at first diagnosis, ahead of any therapy whatsoever.

This clonotype occurred a few times. Its cognate antigen is unknown. Trimming pared 5 bases from V and 4 bases from J, leaving 9 bases between. The CDR3 is 13 residues long. CDR1 and CDR2 (germline): SEHNR, FQNEAQ (reference sequence). The hyperthyroidism patients had all been newly diagnosed, and their disease duration was under 2 months. Their ages ranged from 18 to 65 years. Broader study findings: Peripheral blood also featured most of the thyroid clonotypes expanded above 0.001. Ophthalmopathy onset followed model prediction by a median roughly 6 months.

Using RNA transcripts as the source, TCR beta CDR3 regions were amplified. The TCR CDR3 first-round RT-PCR relied on the HTBI primer set. Via MiXCR, TCRdb re-called the multiplex PCR reads, giving one row per CDR3 protein. The table shows approximately 590,000 distinct CDR3 sequences, with 15% to 17% occurring only once. The sample was blood. The TCR originated in a woman between 25 and 40 years old with Graves' hyperthyroidism. The gene calls are TRBV7-9 and TRBJ1-5; maybe TRBD1 (5 bases). CDR3 in amino acids: CASSPTANQPQHF. CDR3 nucleotides: TGTGCCAGCAGCCCGACAGCAAATCAGCCCCAGCATTTT.